This TCR beta chain was documented in a study of blood T cell repertoires in COVID-19. Study background: The United States, Italy and Spain supplied acute and convalescent COVID-19 samples.

Germline V CDR1 and CDR2: SEHNR, FQNEAQ (reference sequence). Trimming removed 5 bases at V and 6 bases at J, with 11 bases between. The CDR3 is 12 amino acids. As originally analysed: From reference gene primer amplification, estimates of nucleated cell counts were derived. Profiled with immunoSEQ multiplex PCR; TCRdb holds only in-frame clones, not every one. V and J calls and clone size are those listed in that table; D and trimming were worked out from the DNA. Of hundreds of thousands of clones listed, roughly 89% are singletons. Seattle cases were enrolled at active infection and followed longitudinally.

The genes are TRBV7-9 and TRBJ2-7; no firm D call. Material for sequencing was peripheral blood. The clonotype originates from a woman in her twenties or thirties with COVID-19, enrolled during active disease. The CDR3 protein is CASSLTFLEQYF. DNA for the CDR3: TGTGCCAGCAGCCTGACATTTCTCGAGCAGTACTTC.